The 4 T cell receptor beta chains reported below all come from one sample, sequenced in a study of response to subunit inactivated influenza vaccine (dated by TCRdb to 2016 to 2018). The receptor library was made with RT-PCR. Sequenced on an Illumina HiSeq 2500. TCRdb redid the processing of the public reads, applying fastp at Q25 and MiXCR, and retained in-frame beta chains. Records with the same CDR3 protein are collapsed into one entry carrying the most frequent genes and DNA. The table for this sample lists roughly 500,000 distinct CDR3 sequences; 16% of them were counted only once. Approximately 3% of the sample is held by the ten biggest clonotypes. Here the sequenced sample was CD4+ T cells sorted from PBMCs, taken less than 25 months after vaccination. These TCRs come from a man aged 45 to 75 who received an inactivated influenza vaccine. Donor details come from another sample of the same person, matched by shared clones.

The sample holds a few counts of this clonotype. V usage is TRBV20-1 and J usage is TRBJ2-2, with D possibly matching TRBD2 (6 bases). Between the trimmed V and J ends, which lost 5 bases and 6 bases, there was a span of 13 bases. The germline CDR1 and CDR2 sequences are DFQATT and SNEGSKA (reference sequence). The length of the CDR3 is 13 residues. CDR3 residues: CSAGGMASGELFF. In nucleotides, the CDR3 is TGCAGTGCTGGGGGGATGGCCTCCGGGGAGCTGTTTTTT.

The CDR3 coding sequence is TGCAGTGCTAAGGGGACGAGCGGATTGAGCTCCTACGAGCAGTACTTC. Protein sequence: CSAKGTSGLSSYEQYF. J is TRBJ2-7 and V is TRBV20-1; D could derive from TRBD1 or TRBD2 (5 bases each). The germline gives CDR1 DFQATT, CDR2 SNEGSKA (reference sequence). The CDR3 sequence is 16 residues long. The V gene lost 4 bases and the J gene lost 0 bases, with 19 bases spanning the gap.

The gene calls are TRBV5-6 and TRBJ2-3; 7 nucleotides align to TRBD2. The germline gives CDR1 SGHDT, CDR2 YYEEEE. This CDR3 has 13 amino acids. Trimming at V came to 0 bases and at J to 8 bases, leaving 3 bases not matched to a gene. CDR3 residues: CASSLVTGGTQYF. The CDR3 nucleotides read TGTGCCAGCAGCTTGGTAACGGGGGGTACGCAGTATTTT.

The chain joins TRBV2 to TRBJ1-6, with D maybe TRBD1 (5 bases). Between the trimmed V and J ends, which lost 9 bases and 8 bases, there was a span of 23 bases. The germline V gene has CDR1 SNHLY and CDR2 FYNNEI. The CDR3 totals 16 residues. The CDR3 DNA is TGTGCCAGGGGATCGTGGCGGAAGGGAGGGGATTCACCCCTCCACTTT. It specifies CARGSWRKGGDSPLHF. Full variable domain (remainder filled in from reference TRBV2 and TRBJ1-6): EPEVTQTPSHQVTQMGQEVILRCVPISNHLYFYWYRQILGQKVEFLVSFYNNEISEKSEIFDDQFSVERPDGSNFTLKIRSTKLEDSAMYFCARGSWRKGGDSPLHFGNGTRLTVT.